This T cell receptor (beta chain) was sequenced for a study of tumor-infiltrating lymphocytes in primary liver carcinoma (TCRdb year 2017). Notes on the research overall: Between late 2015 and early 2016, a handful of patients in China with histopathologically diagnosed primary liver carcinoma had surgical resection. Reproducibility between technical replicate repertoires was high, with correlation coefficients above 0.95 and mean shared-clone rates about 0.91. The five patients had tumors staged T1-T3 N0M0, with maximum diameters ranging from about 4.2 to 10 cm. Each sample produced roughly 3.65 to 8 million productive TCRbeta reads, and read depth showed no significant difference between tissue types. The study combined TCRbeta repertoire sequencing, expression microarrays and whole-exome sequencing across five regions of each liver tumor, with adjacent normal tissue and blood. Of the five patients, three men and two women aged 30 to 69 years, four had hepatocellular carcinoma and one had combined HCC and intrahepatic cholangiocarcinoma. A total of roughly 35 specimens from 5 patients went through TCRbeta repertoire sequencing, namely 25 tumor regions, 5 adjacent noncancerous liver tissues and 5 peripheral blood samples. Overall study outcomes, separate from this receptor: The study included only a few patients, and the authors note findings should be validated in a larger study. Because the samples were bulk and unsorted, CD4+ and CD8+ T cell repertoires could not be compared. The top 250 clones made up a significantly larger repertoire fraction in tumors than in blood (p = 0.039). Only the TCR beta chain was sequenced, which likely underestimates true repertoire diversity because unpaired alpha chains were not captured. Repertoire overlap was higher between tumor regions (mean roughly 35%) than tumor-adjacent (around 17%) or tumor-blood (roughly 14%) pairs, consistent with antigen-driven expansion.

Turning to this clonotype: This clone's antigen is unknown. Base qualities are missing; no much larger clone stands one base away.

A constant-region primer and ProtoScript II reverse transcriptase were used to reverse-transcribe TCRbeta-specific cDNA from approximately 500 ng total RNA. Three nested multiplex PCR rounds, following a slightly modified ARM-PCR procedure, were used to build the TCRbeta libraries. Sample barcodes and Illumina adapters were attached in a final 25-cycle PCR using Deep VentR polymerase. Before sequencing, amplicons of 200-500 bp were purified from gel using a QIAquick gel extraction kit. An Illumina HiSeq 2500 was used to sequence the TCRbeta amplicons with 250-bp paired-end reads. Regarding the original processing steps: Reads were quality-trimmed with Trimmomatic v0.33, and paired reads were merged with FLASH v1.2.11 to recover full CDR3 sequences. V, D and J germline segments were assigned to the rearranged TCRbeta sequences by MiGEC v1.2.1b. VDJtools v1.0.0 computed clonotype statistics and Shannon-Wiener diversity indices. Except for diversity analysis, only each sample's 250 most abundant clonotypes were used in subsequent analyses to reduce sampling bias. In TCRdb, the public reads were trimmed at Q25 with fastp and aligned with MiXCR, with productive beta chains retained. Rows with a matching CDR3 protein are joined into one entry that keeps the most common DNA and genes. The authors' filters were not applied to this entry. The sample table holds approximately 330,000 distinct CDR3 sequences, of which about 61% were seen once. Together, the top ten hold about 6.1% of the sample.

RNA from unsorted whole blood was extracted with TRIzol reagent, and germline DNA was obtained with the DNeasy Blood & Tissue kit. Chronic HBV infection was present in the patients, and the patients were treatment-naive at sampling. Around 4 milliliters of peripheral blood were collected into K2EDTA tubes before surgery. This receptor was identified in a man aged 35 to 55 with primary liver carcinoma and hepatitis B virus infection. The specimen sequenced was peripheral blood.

Read as DNA, the sequence is TGTGCCAGCAGTTTTCAGCCCCTATCGGGAGGCCCCTCCTACAATGAGCAGTTCTTC. This gives the protein CASSFQPLSGGPSYNEQFF. The chain is made from TRBV12-3 or TRBV12-4 and TRBJ2-1; a stretch of 7 junction bases matches TRBD2. From V the trimming removes 3 bases and from J it removes 0 bases, while the gene matches leave 14 bases of the junction unaccounted for. Inclusive of the bounding cysteine and phenylalanine, the CDR3 is 19 residues long. Just the 57-base CDR3 DNA is kept, in frame starting at base 1.